Each of the 21 T cell receptor beta chains below was sequenced from the same sample in a study of shared T cell receptors in the human thymus. Using immunoSEQ multiplex PCR, the repertoire was profiled, and TCRdb retains in-frame clones only, with some absent. In the table there are approximately 490,000 clones, about four fifths of which are singletons. These data also featured in a second study, about human thymus T cells.

Sequencing was carried out using thymocytes. The source of these receptors is a boy less than two years old with a congenital heart defect.

There are a few counts of this clone. V and J are TRBV27 and TRBJ2-7; 7 nucleotides agree with TRBD1. The junction had 31 bases not matched to a gene; V was cut back by 2 bases and J by 0 bases. The germline CDR1 and CDR2 sequences are MNHEY and SMNVEV (reference sequence). The CDR3 is 24 residues long. DNA of the CDR3: TGTGCCAGCAGTTTAAAGGGAGAAACACGACAGGGTTCATGGCGGGTGGGCACCTCCTACGAGCAGTACTTC. It translates to CASSLKGETRQGSWRVGTSYEQYF.

This CDR3 reads CSARRIEYF. The CDR3 nucleotides are TGCAGTGCTAGGCGGATAGAGTACTTC. The rearrangement links TRBV20-1 to TRBJ2-7; D uncertain. This CDR3 has 9 residues. Trimming cost V 3 bases and J 11 bases, with 8 bases left between them. The V gene's germline CDR1 is DFQATT and CDR2 SNEGSKA (reference sequence).

V usage is TRBV6-1 and J usage is TRBJ2-1, with 16 nucleotides matching TRBD2. V shed 8 bases, J shed 14 bases, and the junction held 3 bases outside the gene matches. Germline CDR1 is MNHNS and CDR2 is SASEGT. The length of the CDR3 is 12 residues. CDR3 amino acids: CASGTSGREEFF. The CDR3 DNA sequence: TGTGCCAGCGGGACTAGCGGGAGGGAGGAGTTCTTC.

The chain has TRBV28 and TRBJ2-7, with D possibly being TRBD1 (6 bases). Trimming left V 3 bases short and J 7 bases short, with 10 bases between. From germline, CDR1 is MDHEN and CDR2 SYDVKM. CDR3 length equals 12 residues. CDR3 residues: CASSFTGWEQYF. In DNA form, the CDR3 reads TGTGCCAGCAGTTTCACAGGGTGGGAGCAGTACTTC.

The chain is built from TRBV6-6 and TRBJ1-2; 7 bases are a match to TRBD1. Germline loops: CDR1 MNHNY, CDR2 SVGAGI (reference sequence). J gave up 4 bases and V 7 bases, and 6 bases lay outside the gene matches. This CDR3 contains 13 residues. For the CDR3, the DNA is TGTGCCAGCACACTACAGGGGTCCTATGGCTACACCTTC. Translated: CASTLQGSYGYTF.

The chain combines TRBV7-2 with TRBJ2-7, with 9 bases lining up with TRBD2. CDR1 and CDR2 (germline): SGHTA, FQGNSA. This CDR3 comprises 16 residues. After removal of 1 base from V and 2 bases from J, the junction contained 6 bases not matched to a gene. This chain's CDR3 is CASSLGAKREAYEQYF. CDR3 bases: TGTGCCAGCAGCTTAGGGGCTAAGCGGGAGGCCTACGAGCAGTACTTC.

The V call is TRBV28, the J call TRBJ1-6; D is unclear. Germline values: CDR1 MDHEN, CDR2 SYDVKM. Trimming cost V 2 bases and J 12 bases, with 11 bases left between them. The length of the CDR3 is 13 residues. The CDR3 DNA reads as TGTGCCAGCAGTTTAGGACGGGGTAAACCCCTCCACTTT. The encoded protein is CASSLGRGKPLHF.

The chain couples TRBV9 to TRBJ1-5; TRBD1 matches 7 bases. V trimming: 3 bases; J trimming: 3 bases; junction bases outside the gene matches: 3. There are 14 residues in the CDR3. Germline V gene lookup returns CDR1 SGDLS and CDR2 YYNGEE. CDR3 sequence reads: CASSETGSNQPQHF. CDR3 in DNA: TGTGCCAGCAGCGAGACAGGGTCCAATCAGCCCCAGCATTTT.

The table lists this clone with a count of one. The rearrangement links TRBV2 to TRBJ2-1; TRBD2 matches 8 bases. Germline trimming cut 8 bases from V and 1 base from J; bases unmatched to any gene: 16. CDR3 size: 18 residues. The germline CDR1 and CDR2 sequences are SNHLY and FYNNEI. The CDR3 coding sequence is TGTGCCAGCCGTATGACTAGCGTGTTTAGAAAATCCTACAATGAGCAGTTCTTC. Its protein is CASRMTSVFRKSYNEQFF.

The J gene is TRBJ2-7, the V gene TRBV27, with 8 nucleotides matching TRBD2. Unmatched junction bases numbered 15, after V lost 8 bases and J lost 3 bases. CDR1 and CDR2 (germline): MNHEY, SMNVEV (reference sequence). This CDR3 spans 16 amino acids. DNA for the CDR3: TGTGCCAGCGCGGGGGGTCGGGAGCGGAAGATCTACGAGCAGTACTTC. Protein: CASAGGRERKIYEQYF.

The genes are TRBV4-1 and TRBJ2-5; the match to TRBD2 covers 8 bases. This CDR3 has 15 residues. Trimming at V came to 4 bases and at J to 0 bases, leaving 4 bases not matched to a gene. Per germline, CDR1 MGHRA and CDR2 YSYEKL. CDR3 in amino acids: CASSPRLANQETQYF. The CDR3 bases are TGCGCCAGCAGCCCCCGACTAGCGAACCAAGAGACCCAGTACTTC.

The chain combines TRBV13 with TRBJ2-3; 7 bases line up with TRBD2. V gave up 4 bases and J gave up 0 bases; unmatched junction bases: 7. The CDR3 has 16 amino acids. Germline loops: CDR1 PRHDT, CDR2 FYEKMQ (reference sequence). The CDR3 spells CASSSLSGASTDTQYF. CDR3 DNA sequence: TGTGCCAGCAGCTCTTTGAGCGGGGCTAGCACAGATACGCAGTATTTT.

J is TRBJ1-1 and V is TRBV9; a weak D match, TRBD1 (5 bases). Trimming shortened V by 3 bases and J by 5 bases, and 17 bases separated the two germline ends. The germline V gene has CDR1 SGDLS and CDR2 YYNGEE. This CDR3 has 15 amino acids. This CDR3 reads CASSEALGRATEAFF. CDR3 nucleotide sequence: TGTGCCAGCAGCGAGGCCCTGGGCAGGGCTACTGAAGCTTTCTTT.

CDR3 amino acids: CASSYSGDRHYEQYF. CDR3 in DNA: TGTGCCAGCAGTTACTCGGGGGACAGGCACTACGAGCAGTACTTC. The V gene is TRBV6-5, the J gene TRBJ2-7; 8 positions match TRBD1. This CDR3 contains 15 residues. J gave up 3 bases and V 0 bases, and 4 bases lay outside the gene matches. Germline CDR1 and CDR2: MNHEY and SVGAGI.

The V and J genes are TRBV7-9 and TRBJ2-3; a weak D match, TRBD2 (6 bases). This CDR3 comprises 15 residues. With 4 bases removed from V and 1 base from J, the gap between germline ends came to 12 bases. CDR1 and CDR2 from the germline V gene are SEHNR and FQNEAQ (reference sequence). In nucleotides, the CDR3 is TGTGCCAGCAGCTCGCTTCCTAGCGGCACAGATACGCAGTATTTT. Its protein product is CASSSLPSGTDTQYF.

This rearrangement joins TRBV6-6 to TRBJ1-1; TRBD1 agrees at 7 bases. J lost 4 bases, V lost 2 bases, and 7 bases had no gene match. CDR1 and CDR2 (germline): MNHNY, SVGAGI (reference sequence). This CDR3 spans 15 amino acids. In nucleotides, the CDR3 is TGTGCCAGCAGTTACCCGACAGGGCCCGGCACTGAAGCTTTCTTT. Its translation is CASSYPTGPGTEAFF.

This chain links TRBV4-1 with TRBJ2-5; 9 bases match TRBD2. Germline V lookup: CDR1 MGHRA, CDR2 YSYEKL. The V and J ends lost 2 bases and 2 bases, in that order; junction bases with no gene match: 12. The CDR3 is 18 amino acids. The CDR3 sequence: CASSQRPATSGWQETQYF. The DNA for the CDR3 is TGCGCCAGCAGCCAAAGGCCCGCGACTAGCGGTTGGCAAGAGACCCAGTACTTC.

This chain joins TRBV7-8 and TRBJ2-2; the match to TRBD2 covers 8 bases. Trimming cost V 5 bases and J 6 bases; bases outside gene matches: 17. There are 18 residues in the CDR3. The germline V gene encodes CDR1 SGHVS and CDR2 FQNEAQ. The CDR3 region is CASSPEKGGGRSPGELFF. The CDR3 DNA reads TGTGCCAGCAGCCCTGAAAAGGGTGGCGGGAGGTCCCCCGGGGAGCTGTTTTTT.

The V and J genes are TRBV19 and TRBJ1-2; 9 nucleotides agree with TRBD1. CDR3 size: 17 residues. V dropped 5 bases and J dropped 4; count of bases not matched to a gene: 14. Germline V gene data show CDR1 as LNHDA and CDR2 as SQIVND (reference sequence). CDR3 nucleotide sequence: TGTGCCAGTAGTCAAAAGCGGACAGGGGACGATTGCTATGGCTACACCTTC. This sequence encodes CASSQKRTGDDCYGYTF.

The chain recombines TRBV5-1 with TRBJ1-1; 8 nucleotides line up with TRBD1. The CDR3 is 14 residues long. Germline lookup yields CDR1 SGHRS and CDR2 YFSETQ. V lost 0 bases, J lost 4 bases, and 2 bases stayed unmatched. The CDR3 nucleotides are TGCGCCAGCAGCTTGGAAACAGGGGGCACTGAAGCTTTCTTT. This encodes CASSLETGGTEAFF.

The chain joins TRBV5-6 to TRBJ2-1, with D possibly matching TRBD2 (6 bases). The CDR3 extends over 12 amino acids. CDR1 SGHDT and CDR2 YYEEEE come from the germline V gene. Deletions cut 5 bases from V and 8 bases from J, with 11 bases between. The CDR3 DNA is TGTGCCAGCAGAGGGCTAGCGCATGAGCAGTTCTTC. The encoded protein is CASRGLAHEQFF. Looking up the rest from reference TRBV5-6 and TRBJ2-1 gives the full variable domain: DAGVTQSPTHLIKTRGQQVTLRCSPKSGHDTVSWYQQALGQGPQFIFQYYEEEERQRGNFPDRFSGHQFPNYSSELNVNALLLGDSALYLCASRGLAHEQFFGPGTRLTVL.